The rows below give T cell receptor beta chains drawn from one sample of a study of T cells in Graves' hyperthyroidism and ophthalmopathy. TCRdb itself ran the multiplex PCR reads through MiXCR, one entry per CDR3 protein. The top ten clones hold roughly 7.1% of a sample with nearly 600,000 distinct CDR3 sequences, 13% to 15% of them seen once. The sample consisted of blood. The receptors shown here come from a woman under 30 with Graves' ophthalmopathy. CDR3s include the opening cysteine and the closing phenylalanine or tryptophan. A D gene is named only where the DNA matches it firmly. Only part of the rows carry a size: once, few, many, or a class if the clone is expanded.

v_call: TRBV7-9; j_call: TRBJ2-7; d_call: TRBD2; clone_size: many; cdr3_length: 17; cdr3_nt: TGTGCCAGCAGCTTACAGGGACTAGCGGGAGGTCGAGGGGAGCAGTACTTC; cdr3_aa: CASSLQGLAGGRGEQYF
v_call: TRBV6-1; j_call: TRBJ2-1; d_call: -; clone_size: -; cdr3_length: 14; cdr3_nt: TGTGCCAGCAGTTCAGCCCGACTGGGCGGTGAGCAGTTCTTC; cdr3_aa: CASSSARLGGEQFF
v_call: TRBV4-1; j_call: TRBJ2-3; d_call: TRBD1; clone_size: -; cdr3_length: 15; cdr3_nt: TGCGCCAGCAGCTTCCGGGACAGGGGAACAGATACGCAGTATTTT; cdr3_aa: CASSFRDRGTDTQYF
v_call: TRBV29-1; j_call: TRBJ2-7; d_call: -; clone_size: many; cdr3_length: 15; cdr3_nt: TGCAGCGCCGAGTTCAGGAGTGAAGAATCCTACGAGCAGTACTTC; cdr3_aa: CSAEFRSEESYEQYF
v_call: TRBV5-8; j_call: TRBJ2-5; d_call: -; clone_size: -; cdr3_length: 16; cdr3_nt: TGTGCCAGCAGCTTTGCGACGGCCGGTGTTTGGGAGACCCAGTACTTC; cdr3_aa: CASSFATAGVWETQYF
v_call: TRBV5-1; j_call: TRBJ2-3; d_call: TRBD2; clone_size: many; cdr3_length: 12; cdr3_nt: TGCGCCAGTCGGGCGGGAGTGGATACGCAGTATTTT; cdr3_aa: CASRAGVDTQYF
v_call: TRBV6-2/TRBV6-3; j_call: TRBJ2-7; d_call: -; clone_size: many; cdr3_length: 15; cdr3_nt: TGTGCCAGCTCACTTTCCACGGAGCGGCACTACGAGCAGTACTTC; cdr3_aa: CASSLSTERHYEQYF
v_call: TRBV20-1; j_call: TRBJ2-7; d_call: TRBD1; clone_size: many; cdr3_length: 15; cdr3_nt: TGCAGTGCTCCTGGTATCACAGGGGGGTCCTACGAGCAGTACTTC; cdr3_aa: CSAPGITGGSYEQYF
v_call: TRBV5-1; j_call: TRBJ2-3; d_call: TRBD1; clone_size: many; cdr3_length: 15; cdr3_nt: TGCGCCAGCAGCCTGGGACAGGGGTTCACAGATACGCAGTATTTT; cdr3_aa: CASSLGQGFTDTQYF
v_call: TRBV24-1; j_call: TRBJ2-3; d_call: TRBD1; clone_size: many; cdr3_length: 14; cdr3_nt: TGTGCCACCAGTGAAACAGGGGGCCCAGATACGCAGTATTTT; cdr3_aa: CATSETGGPDTQYF
v_call: TRBV6-2/TRBV6-3; j_call: TRBJ2-3; d_call: -; clone_size: -; cdr3_length: 13; cdr3_nt: TGTGCCAGCAGTCTCCCACGAATAGATACGCAGTATTTT; cdr3_aa: CASSLPRIDTQYF
v_call: TRBV30; j_call: TRBJ1-1; d_call: TRBD1; clone_size: -; cdr3_length: 13; cdr3_nt: TGTGCCTGGAACGCAGGGGGCTGGACTGAAGCTTTCTTT; cdr3_aa: CAWNAGGWTEAFF
v_call: TRBV28; j_call: TRBJ1-5; d_call: -; clone_size: many; cdr3_length: 14; cdr3_nt: TGTGCCAGCAGCCGGACTAAACGGAATCAGCCCCAGCATTTT; cdr3_aa: CASSRTKRNQPQHF
v_call: TRBV28; j_call: TRBJ1-2; d_call: -; clone_size: many; cdr3_length: 15; cdr3_nt: TGTGCCAGCAGTTTACCCCCGGACACAACGTATGGCTACACCTTC; cdr3_aa: CASSLPPDTTYGYTF
v_call: TRBV7-8; j_call: TRBJ2-1; d_call: TRBD2; clone_size: many; cdr3_length: 16; cdr3_nt: TGTGCCAGCAGCTCTGGACTAGCGGGAGGACACAATGAGCAGTTCTTC; cdr3_aa: CASSSGLAGGHNEQFF
v_call: TRBV24-1; j_call: TRBJ1-2; d_call: -; clone_size: many; cdr3_length: 14; cdr3_nt: TGTGCCACCAGTGATCCCCGACGGCTGTATGGCTACACCTTC; cdr3_aa: CATSDPRRLYGYTF
v_call: TRBV18; j_call: TRBJ2-3; d_call: -; clone_size: few; cdr3_length: 15; cdr3_nt: TGTGCCAGCTCACCACCCGGGACTAGCACAGATACGCAGTATTTT; cdr3_aa: CASSPPGTSTDTQYF
v_call: TRBV30; j_call: TRBJ1-2; d_call: -; clone_size: many; cdr3_length: 15; cdr3_nt: TGTGCCTGGAGTAGGGAGGGCCCTACTAACTATGGCTACACCTTC; cdr3_aa: CAWSREGPTNYGYTF
v_call: TRBV6-2/TRBV6-3; j_call: TRBJ1-5; d_call: -; clone_size: many; cdr3_length: 13; cdr3_nt: TGTGCCAGCAGGAAAGACAGAGATCAGCCCCAGCATTTT; cdr3_aa: CASRKDRDQPQHF
v_call: TRBV5-1; j_call: TRBJ1-1; d_call: -; clone_size: many; cdr3_length: 13; cdr3_nt: TGCGCCAGCAGCTGGAACATGAACACTGAAGCTTTCTTT; cdr3_aa: CASSWNMNTEAFF
v_call: TRBV29-1; j_call: TRBJ2-7; d_call: TRBD2; clone_size: many; cdr3_length: 13; cdr3_nt: TGCAGCGTGCTCATAGCGGGGTCCTACGAGCAGTACTTC; cdr3_aa: CSVLIAGSYEQYF
v_call: TRBV4-3; j_call: TRBJ2-2; d_call: -; clone_size: -; cdr3_length: 15; cdr3_nt: TGCGCCAGCAGCCAAGTCGAGGGGCGGACCGGGGAGCTGTTTTTT; cdr3_aa: CASSQVEGRTGELFF
v_call: TRBV28; j_call: TRBJ2-5; d_call: -; clone_size: few; cdr3_length: 13; cdr3_nt: TGTGCCAGCAGTTTCGCGGTTGAAGAGACCCAGTACTTC; cdr3_aa: CASSFAVEETQYF
v_call: TRBV6-5; j_call: TRBJ2-1; d_call: -; clone_size: -; cdr3_length: 13; cdr3_nt: TGTGCCAACAGTTACTCTCAAAGGGGTGAGCAGTTCTTC; cdr3_aa: CANSYSQRGEQFF
v_call: TRBV6-5; j_call: TRBJ2-7; d_call: TRBD1; clone_size: many; cdr3_length: 15; cdr3_nt: TGTGCCAGCAGTTACTGGACAGGGGGCGGCTACGAGCAGTACTTC; cdr3_aa: CASSYWTGGGYEQYF
v_call: TRBV30; j_call: TRBJ1-2; d_call: -; clone_size: -; cdr3_length: 15; cdr3_nt: TGTGCCTGGAGTGTACTCGGCACTAATAACTATGGCTACACCTTC; cdr3_aa: CAWSVLGTNNYGYTF
v_call: TRBV4-2; j_call: TRBJ2-5; d_call: TRBD2; clone_size: many; cdr3_length: 13; cdr3_nt: TGTGCCAGCAGTAAGGCGGGAGAAGAGACCCAGTACTTC; cdr3_aa: CASSKAGEETQYF